A single sample is the source of the 24 T cell receptor beta chains below, sequenced in a study of T-cell reconstitution after alpha-beta-depleted transplantation in children. Unique molecular identifiers featured in how the TCRbeta library was prepared. TCRdb processed the PCR reads anew with MiXCR; each CDR3 protein has one entry. The sample consists of around 600,000 distinct CDR3 sequences, roughly 17% of them appearing once. This sample comprised PBMCs from the stem cell graft donor, obtained from the stem cell graft. The receptors here all came from a human donor who donated a stem cell graft to a child with acute myeloid leukemia.

The table lists this clonotype with many counts. This rearrangement joins TRBV20-1 to TRBJ1-1, with D possibly matching TRBD1 (5 bases). This CDR3 has 11 residues. Germline assignment: CDR1 DFQATT and CDR2 SNEGSKA (reference sequence). DNA for the CDR3: TGCAGCGCCAGGGCGAACACTGAAGCTTTCTTT. This codes for CSARANTEAFF.

This clonotype was seen a handful of times. J is TRBJ2-1 and V is TRBV5-6; D call uncertain. The CDR3 consists of 16 residues. Per germline, CDR1 SGHDT and CDR2 YYEEEE. Trimming took 0 bases from V and 3 from J, leaving 13 bases between them. In nucleotides, the CDR3 is TGTGCCAGCAGCTTGGTAGACAACGAAAACTACAATGAGCAGTTCTTC. It specifies CASSLVDNENYNEQFF.

This clonotype came up many times. V gene TRBV20-1 combines with J gene TRBJ1-6; D is uncertain. Germline loops: CDR1 DFQATT, CDR2 SNEGSKA (reference sequence). V dropped 6 bases and J dropped 7 bases, with 19 bases sitting between them. The CDR3 length is 15 residues. This CDR3 is CSAPPGGHINSPLHF. The CDR3 DNA reads as TGCAGTGCACCCCCAGGAGGGCATATCAATTCACCCCTCCACTTT.

V is TRBV15 and J is TRBJ2-2; D unresolved. This CDR3 comprises 14 residues. Per the germline V gene, CDR1 is LNHNV and CDR2 is YYDKDF (reference sequence). V was pared by 2 bases and J by 4 bases, with 8 bases between. CDR3 sequence: CATSRQDGTGELFF. CDR3 sequence (DNA): TGTGCCACCAGCAGACAGGACGGCACCGGGGAGCTGTTTTTT.

This clonotype was counted ten times or more. The gene calls are TRBV29-1 and TRBJ2-2; D is tentatively TRBD1 or TRBD2 (5 bases each). The length of the CDR3 is 12 residues. The germline V gene encodes CDR1 SQVTM and CDR2 ANQGSEA. V dropped 3 bases and J dropped 6 bases, with 8 bases sitting between them. CDR3 sequence reads: CSVDRGPGELFF. The CDR3 DNA reads as TGCAGCGTTGACCGGGGACCCGGGGAGCTGTTTTTT.

The V and J genes are TRBV4-2 and TRBJ2-4, with D perhaps TRBD1 (5 bases). The CDR3 contains 17 residues. Per germline, CDR1 LGHNA and CDR2 YNFKEQ. V was clipped by 4 bases and J by 3 bases, with 19 bases between them. The CDR3 region has the DNA TGTGCCAGCAGCCCGAATGCCATGCCAGGGTTCAAAAACATTCAGTACTTC. This encodes CASSPNAMPGFKNIQYF.

This clonotype was observed many times. The rearrangement uses TRBV7-2 and TRBJ2-7; 9 bases match TRBD2. V shed 2 bases and J 4 bases; nucleotides not matched to a gene: 9. The CDR3 extends over 16 amino acids. Germline CDR1 is SGHTA and CDR2 is FQGNSA. The CDR3 is CASSLSRGGGAYEQYF. For the CDR3, the DNA is TGTGCCAGCAGCTTATCCCGGGGCGGGGGGGCGTACGAGCAGTACTTC. Drawing the rest from reference TRBV7-2 and TRBJ2-7, the complete variable domain is GAGVSQSPSNKVTEKGKDVELRCDPISGHTALYWYRQSLGQGLEFLIYFQGNSAPDKSGLPSDRFSAERTGGSVSTLTIQRTQQEDSAVYLCASSLSRGGGAYEQYFGPGTRLTVT.

This clonotype has only a few counts. The chain has TRBV11-1 and TRBJ2-7, with D perhaps TRBD1 (7 bases). Trimming took off 5 bases at V and 2 bases at J, with 28 bases between the two ends. The CDR3 loop spans 19 amino acids. CDR1 is SGHAT, CDR2 FQDESV, per germline (reference sequence). CDR3 nucleotide sequence: TGTGCCAGCAGCCCACTGAGGACAGGTCCAAAGCGGGTCCCCTACGAGCAGTACTTC. Amino acids: CASSPLRTGPKRVPYEQYF.

This clonotype occurred a few times. The chain links TRBV7-2 to TRBJ2-4; the D is unclear. CDR1 is SGHTA and CDR2 is FQGNSA in the germline V gene. The CDR3 has 16 residues. Trimming stripped 1 base from V and 5 bases from J, with 15 bases between. CDR3 loop: CASSLDRVANQNIQYF. As DNA, the CDR3 is TGTGCCAGCAGCTTAGATCGGGTAGCAAATCAAAACATTCAGTACTTC.

V is TRBV5-6 and J is TRBJ1-5; possible D gene TRBD1, 6 bases. V was trimmed by 0 bases and J by 5 bases, leaving 9 bases between them. The CDR3 runs 14 residues. Looked up from germline, CDR1 is SGHDT and CDR2 is YYEEEE. The CDR3 region is CASSLGQVDQPQHF. The CDR3, as DNA: TGTGCCAGCAGCTTGGGACAGGTGGATCAGCCCCAGCATTTT.

The chain couples TRBV10-3 to TRBJ1-6; the match to TRBD1 covers 8 bases. The CDR3 runs to 15 residues. The germline V gene encodes CDR1 ENHRY and CDR2 SYGVKD. Unmatched junction bases numbered 4, after V lost 4 bases and J lost 5 bases. DNA of the CDR3: TGTGCCATCAGTGTTCAGGGGGCGGATAATTCACCCCTCCACTTT. Residues: CAISVQGADNSPLHF.

This clonotype was seen more than once but under ten times. This rearrangement joins TRBV11-2 to TRBJ2-7, with 8 positions matching TRBD2. The length of the CDR3 is 17 residues. The germline gives CDR1 SGHAT, CDR2 FQNNGV. The ends lost 5 bases at V and 0 bases at J; junction bases unmatched: 12. The CDR3 here is CASSPGGGGRLSYEQYV. CDR3 nucleotide sequence: TGTGCCAGCAGCCCAGGAGGCGGGGGGCGACTCTCCTACGAGCAGTACGTC.

This clonotype was counted a few times. The chain has TRBV11-3 and TRBJ1-1; D not resolved. The CDR3 is made up of 11 amino acids. Trimming left V 4 bases short and J 6 bases short, with 6 bases between. Germline V CDR1 and CDR2: SGHNT, YENEEA. The CDR3 DNA sequence: TGTGCCAGCAGCTGGGAGGCTGAAGCTTTCTTT. It translates to CASSWEAEAFF.

This clonotype was seen ten or more times. The CDR3 coding sequence is TGCAGTGCCCCGGGGAGCGGGGGGTACAATGAGCAGTTCTTC. Residues: CSAPGSGGYNEQFF. The chain employs TRBV20-1 and TRBJ2-1; 9 nucleotides match TRBD2. The J segment lost 4 bases and the V segment lost 6 bases, leaving 7 bases of the junction unmatched. Germline values: CDR1 DFQATT, CDR2 SNEGSKA (reference sequence). This CDR3 has 14 residues.

This clonotype was counted ten times or more. The chain combines TRBV20-1 with TRBJ1-5; maybe TRBD1 (6 bases). The V gene lost 0 bases and the J gene lost 1 base, with 10 bases spanning the gap. CDR1 and CDR2 (germline): DFQATT, SNEGSKA (reference sequence). The CDR3 length is 15 residues. The CDR3 loop is CSARDQGTSNQPQHF. CDR3 coding DNA: TGCAGTGCTAGAGATCAAGGGACAAGCAATCAGCCCCAGCATTTT.

This clonotype appeared a single time. This rearrangement joins TRBV11-2 to TRBJ2-7; D possibly corresponds to TRBD1 (6 bases). Germline V lookup: CDR1 SGHAT, CDR2 FQNNGV. The length of the CDR3 is 14 residues. Trimming removed 3 bases from V and 1 base from J, with 10 bases in between. CDR3 nucleotides: TGTGCCAGCAGCTTTTGGGACACGTCCTACGAGCAGTACGTC. It translates to CASSFWDTSYEQYV.

Details on this clonotype: A read error may be the cause here, since a much bigger clone is one base away. Likely a read error: the CDR3 ends without its conserved phenylalanine or tryptophan. The J gene is TRBJ2-7, the V gene TRBV20-1; 7 bases are shared with TRBD1. Germline lookup yields CDR1 DFQATT and CDR2 SNEGSKA (reference sequence). This CDR3 has 15 amino acids. V gave up 3 bases and J gave up 0 bases; unmatched junction bases: 8. Written as DNA, the CDR3 is TGCAGTGCTAGGTCTGAGGGGGACAGCTCCTACGAGCAGTACCTC. Its protein is CSARSEGDSSYEQYL.

CDR3 in amino acids: CASSPGPQYYEQYF. CDR3 DNA: TGCGCCAGCAGCCCGGGACCTCAATACTACGAGCAGTACTTC. The rearrangement links TRBV5-1 to TRBJ2-7; D tentatively fits TRBD1 or TRBD2 (5 bases each). Germline V gene lookup returns CDR1 SGHRS and CDR2 YFSETQ. This CDR3 is 14 amino acids long. V was clipped by 4 bases and J by 3 bases, with 14 bases between them.

This clonotype was seen many times. As DNA, the CDR3 is TGTGCCACAGGGGACAGGGAGAACACTGAAGCTTTCTTT. Amino acid sequence: CATGDRENTEAFF. The J gene is TRBJ1-1, the V gene TRBV15, with 9 bases aligning to TRBD1. Trimming took 9 bases from V and 1 from J; bases not matched to a gene: 3. The CDR3 sequence is 13 residues long. CDR1 is LNHNV, CDR2 YYDKDF, per germline (reference sequence).

The CDR3 nucleotides read TGTGCCAGCACCTCGGACAGGGCGGGCACTGAAGCTTTCTTT. As protein: CASTSDRAGTEAFF. V and J are TRBV6-1 and TRBJ1-1; 8 nucleotides agree with TRBD1. Germline V gives CDR1 MNHNS, CDR2 SASEGT. J was trimmed by 4 bases and V by 7 bases; bases with no gene match: 8. CDR3 length: 14 residues.

Many counts were recorded for this clonotype. The chain is built from TRBV20-1 and TRBJ2-3; no clear D gene. Deletions cut 4 bases from V and 7 bases from J, with 9 bases between. This CDR3 has 11 residues. Germline V lookup: CDR1 DFQATT, CDR2 SNEGSKA (reference sequence). The CDR3 DNA sequence: TGCAGTGCTACTATGGAGTATACGCAGTATTTT. Translation: CSATMEYTQYF.

The chain combines TRBV28 with TRBJ2-7; 16 bases map to TRBD2. This CDR3 is 19 amino acids long. Germline loops: CDR1 MDHEN, CDR2 SYDVKM. The V and J ends lost 3 bases and 3 bases, in that order; junction bases with no gene match: 11. The CDR3 DNA reads as TGTGCCAGCAGTTTCCGCGTCTCGGGACTAGCGGGGGGGCGCTACGAGCAGTACGTC. Its protein is CASSFRVSGLAGGRYEQYV.

In its sample, this clonotype was seen many times. The chain has TRBV7-2 and TRBJ2-6; no clear D. Trimming shortened V by 4 bases and J by 8 bases, and 21 bases separated the two germline ends. This CDR3 contains 17 residues. The germline V gene has CDR1 SGHTA and CDR2 FQGNSA. The CDR3 nucleotides read TGTGCCAGCAGCTCCCAAGGGTCCTCTAAGAAATCCAACGTCCTGACTTTC. Translation: CASSSQGSSKKSNVLTF.

This clonotype was recorded at least ten times. This sequence joins TRBV5-1 and TRBJ2-2; D unclear. The CDR3 is 13 residues long. Germline CDR1 SGHRS, CDR2 YFSETQ. V was cut by 6 bases and J by 6 bases, with 12 bases left in between. The CDR3 sequence is CASTSGRSGELFF. The CDR3, as DNA: TGCGCCAGCACCTCGGGCAGGTCCGGGGAGCTGTTTTTT.